A single sample gave rise to the 9 T cell receptor beta chains below, sequenced in a study of CD8 T cells in Susac syndrome. Reverse transcription of about 0.45 to 1 ug RNA was carried out with random hexamers. TCRdb recomputed calls from the immunoSEQ multiplex PCR reads with MiXCR, one row per CDR3 protein. The data contain around 150,000 distinct CDR3 sequences, around 94% of them seen just once; the ten biggest clones take up 0.09% to 0.1%. The sample taken for sequencing was CD4+ T cells from PBMCs. These receptors were obtained from a human donor with multiple sclerosis.

The chain couples TRBV12-3 or TRBV12-4 to TRBJ2-5; D is unresolved. The V gene lost 4 bases and the J gene lost 4 bases, with 10 bases spanning the gap. This CDR3 is built from 13 residues. The CDR3 region has the DNA TGTGCCAGCAGTTCTAGGGCCTCAGAGACCCAGTACTTC. Translating gives CASSSRASETQYF.

This chain connects TRBV7-9 to TRBJ2-3; the D is unclear. Trimming pared 4 bases from V and 0 bases from J, leaving 14 bases between. Germline values: CDR1 SEHNR, CDR2 FQNEAQ (reference sequence). This CDR3 spans 16 amino acids. The CDR3 region is CASSSNWFTSTDTQYF. CDR3 bases: TGTGCCAGCAGCTCAAACTGGTTTACTAGCACAGATACGCAGTATTTT.

V gene TRBV27 combines with J gene TRBJ2-7; 10 bases fit TRBD2. CDR1 is MNHEY and CDR2 is SMNVEV in the germline V gene (reference sequence). This CDR3 has 15 residues. J gave up 4 bases and V 1 base, and 4 bases lay outside the gene matches. This CDR3 reads CASSLYGLADYEQYF. The CDR3 nucleotides are TGTGCCAGCAGTTTATATGGACTAGCGGATTACGAGCAGTACTTC.

The chain couples TRBV5-8 to TRBJ2-1, with TRBD1 matching 10 bases. With V trimmed by 7 bases and J by 1 base, 11 bases remained unmatched. This CDR3 has 17 residues. CDR1 is SGHTS, CDR2 YDEGEE, per germline. This chain's CDR3 is CASPTGGWIPSYNEQFF. DNA of the CDR3: TGTGCCAGCCCGACAGGGGGCTGGATTCCTTCCTACAATGAGCAGTTCTTC.

The chain has TRBV4-1 and TRBJ2-1; 7 bases match TRBD2. This CDR3 has 13 residues. The V gene's germline CDR1 is MGHRA and CDR2 YSYEKL. V shed 11 bases and J 3 bases; nucleotides not matched to a gene: 7. The CDR3: CASGGSGYNEQFF. The DNA for the CDR3 is TGCGCCTCGGGAGGCTCTGGCTACAATGAGCAGTTCTTC.

This rearrangement joins TRBV28 to TRBJ2-5; no clear D. V lost 3 bases to trimming and J lost 1 base, with 6 bases between them. This CDR3 region has 13 residues. CDR1 and CDR2 (germline): MDHEN, SYDVKM. The CDR3 loop reads CASSFPVQETQYF. Written as DNA, the CDR3 is TGTGCCAGCAGTTTCCCAGTCCAAGAGACCCAGTACTTC.

The chain combines TRBV7-9 with TRBJ1-4, with unresolved D. Trimming took off 8 bases at V and 8 bases at J, with 18 bases between the two ends. Germline V gene sequence: CDR1 SEHNR, CDR2 FQNEAQ (reference sequence). The CDR3 totals 14 residues. CDR3 amino acids: CASGRGGLREKLFF. CDR3 sequence (DNA): TGTGCCAGCGGCCGGGGAGGGCTAAGAGAAAAACTGTTTTTT.

The rearrangement links TRBV11-2 to TRBJ1-1; D remains unclear. Germline values: CDR1 SGHAT, CDR2 FQNNGV. This CDR3 has 15 residues. The ends were cut back, 4 bases at V and 3 bases at J, with 15 bases in the middle. In nucleotides, the CDR3 is TGTGCCAGCAGCTCCCGGCGGGTTTTTGACACTGAAGCTTTCTTT. It encodes CASSSRRVFDTEAFF. Variable domain in full (rest from reference TRBV11-2 and TRBJ1-1): EAGVAQSPRYKIIEKRQSVAFWCNPISGHATLYWYQQILGQGPKLLIQFQNNGVVDDSQLPKDRFSAERLKGVDSTLKIQPAKLEDSAVYLCASSSRRVFDTEAFFGQGTRLTVV.

The chain recombines TRBV28 with TRBJ1-4, with no clear D. This CDR3 has 15 amino acids. The germline gives CDR1 MDHEN, CDR2 SYDVKM. V gave up 0 bases and J gave up 8 bases, with 13 bases separating them. DNA of the CDR3: TGTGCCAGCAGTTTATGGAGGGCCGGGGAGGAAAAACTGTTTTTT. It yields the protein CASSLWRAGEEKLFF.